This T cell receptor beta chain is from a study of identical twins. Germline V gene data show CDR1 as SGDLS and CDR2 as YYNGEE. There are 14 residues in the CDR3. V shed 3 bases, J shed 7 bases, and the junction held 7 bases outside the gene matches. This clonotype occurred a few times. One entry per CDR3 protein, called by TCRdb with MiXCR from the 5' RACE reads. The repertoire holds 420,000 or so distinct CDR3 sequences, less than 20% seen once, with 9.5% to 15% in the top ten. All donors were healthy, and all were Caucasian. The sequenced material came from naive T cells sorted from blood. The clonotype originates from a man aged 45-65 years in good health. V usage is TRBV9 and J usage is TRBJ1-5; 7 bases are shared with TRBD1. The CDR3 region is CASSAGQDRQPQHF. CDR3 in DNA: TGTGCCAGCAGCGCAGGACAGGATCGCCAGCCCCAGCATTTT. The complete variable domain, with remaining parts taken from reference TRBV9 and TRBJ1-5, reads DSGVTQTPKHLITATGQRVTLRCSPRSGDLSVYWYQQSLDQGLQFLIQYYNGEERAKGNILERFSAQQFPDLHSELNLSSLELGDSALYFCASSAGQDRQPQHFGDGTRLSIL.